This is a list of T cell receptor beta chains from one sample in a study of a mutant IDH1 vaccine in newly diagnosed glioma. These receptors are not linked to any known antigen. Data came from immunoSEQ multiplex PCR; TCRdb stores just in-frame clones and leaves some out. The sample consists of around 23,000 clones, about three quarters of them appearing once. Sequenced here: PBMCs, sampled from a glioma patient whose treatment included an IDH1 peptide vaccine. The receptors shown here come from a middle-aged man with glioma. The CDR3 runs from the conserved cysteine through the conserved F or W. A D gene is named only where the DNA matches it firmly. Clone size is given for some rows only: seen once, a few or many times, or a class if the clone is expanded.

j_gene: TRBJ2-7; v_gene: TRBV5-1; abundance: -; d_gene: TRBD2; CDR3nt: TGCGCCAGCAGTTGGACTAGCGGGAGCCCCAAGCTATCCTACGAGCAGTACTTC; CDR3aa: CASSWTSGSPKLSYEQYF
j_gene: TRBJ2-1; v_gene: TRBV6-5; abundance: -; d_gene: -; CDR3nt: TGTGCCAGCAGTTACTCGCTGCGCAATGAGCAGTTCTTC; CDR3aa: CASSYSLRNEQFF
j_gene: TRBJ1-5; v_gene: TRBV6-5; abundance: -; d_gene: -; CDR3nt: TGTGCCAGCAGGGGTCTCGGGCCCCAGCATTTT; CDR3aa: CASRGLGPQHF
j_gene: TRBJ1-1; v_gene: TRBV28; abundance: -; d_gene: TRBD1; CDR3nt: TGTGCCAGCAGGGGGACAGAAAAAAACACTGAAGCTTTCTTT; CDR3aa: CASRGTEKNTEAFF
j_gene: TRBJ2-1; v_gene: TRBV7-9; abundance: -; d_gene: TRBD2; CDR3nt: TGTGCCAGCAGCCCGGGACTACGGCACAATGAGCAGTTCTTC; CDR3aa: CASSPGLRHNEQFF
j_gene: TRBJ2-2; v_gene: TRBV25-1; abundance: -; d_gene: TRBD1; CDR3nt: TGTGCCAGCAGTGAACAGGGGGCGCTTGGGGAGCTGTTTTTT; CDR3aa: CASSEQGALGELFF
j_gene: TRBJ1-2; v_gene: TRBV5-6; abundance: -; d_gene: TRBD1; CDR3nt: TGTGCCAGCAGCTCAGACCCCGGGACAGGCAACTATGGCTACACCTTC; CDR3aa: CASSSDPGTGNYGYTF
j_gene: TRBJ1-6; v_gene: TRBV2; abundance: once; d_gene: -; CDR3nt: TGTGCCAGCAGTGAGGAGTCGGGGAATTCACCCCTCCACTTT; CDR3aa: CASSEESGNSPLHF
j_gene: TRBJ2-1; v_gene: TRBV5-8; abundance: -; d_gene: -; CDR3nt: TGTGCCAGCAGCTTGAGGGCGGCCAATGAGCAGTTCTTC; CDR3aa: CASSLRAANEQFF
j_gene: TRBJ2-7; v_gene: TRBV14; abundance: -; d_gene: TRBD2; CDR3nt: TGTGCCAGCAGCCAAGATAGCGGGAGCGTCGACGAGCAGTACTTC; CDR3aa: CASSQDSGSVDEQYF
j_gene: TRBJ2-1; v_gene: TRBV4-3; abundance: -; d_gene: TRBD2; CDR3nt: TGCGCCAGCAGCCAAGATTTCAGCCGACTAGCGGGGAACAATGAGCAGTTCTTC; CDR3aa: CASSQDFSRLAGNNEQFF
j_gene: TRBJ2-3; v_gene: TRBV19; abundance: -; d_gene: -; CDR3nt: TGTGCCAGTAGCGGACAGCTGTTCACAGATACGCAGTATTTT; CDR3aa: CASSGQLFTDTQYF
j_gene: TRBJ2-2; v_gene: TRBV5-1; abundance: -; d_gene: -; CDR3nt: TGCGCCAGCAAGGGGCCAGGGACTCTACTATCCGACACCGGGGAGCTGTTTTTT; CDR3aa: CASKGPGTLLSDTGELFF
j_gene: TRBJ2-2; v_gene: TRBV2; abundance: -; d_gene: -; CDR3nt: TGTGCCAGCAGTGACCCCACTAGTTTCGGGGAGCTGTTTTTT; CDR3aa: CASSDPTSFGELFF
j_gene: TRBJ2-2; v_gene: TRBV6-5; abundance: once; d_gene: -; CDR3nt: TGTGCCAGCAGAGTGACAGCCCGGGGCACCGGGGAGCTGTTTTTT; CDR3aa: CASRVTARGTGELFF
j_gene: TRBJ2-1; v_gene: TRBV6-4; abundance: -; d_gene: -; CDR3nt: TGTGCCAGCAGTGTGCAGGGGATTTCATACAATGAGCAGTTCTTC; CDR3aa: CASSVQGISYNEQFF
j_gene: TRBJ1-2; v_gene: TRBV7-9; abundance: -; d_gene: TRBD1; CDR3nt: TGTGCCAGCAGTCCGGGGACAGGGGTTTTCATAGACTATGGCTACACCTTC; CDR3aa: CASSPGTGVFIDYGYTF
j_gene: TRBJ2-3; v_gene: TRBV30; abundance: -; d_gene: -; CDR3nt: TGTGCCTGGAGGCGGATGACCGTCAGGACAGATACGCAGTATTTT; CDR3aa: CAWRRMTVRTDTQYF
j_gene: TRBJ1-3; v_gene: TRBV6-5; abundance: -; d_gene: -; CDR3nt: TGTGCCAGCAGAGCAACAGGGCGGTACACCATATATTTT; CDR3aa: CASRATGRYTIYF
j_gene: TRBJ1-5; v_gene: TRBV6-5; abundance: -; d_gene: TRBD1; CDR3nt: TGTGCCAGCAGCAGGGACAGTATCCAGCCCCAGCATTTT; CDR3aa: CASSRDSIQPQHF
j_gene: TRBJ1-2; v_gene: TRBV7-2; abundance: few; d_gene: -; CDR3nt: TGTGCCAGCAGCTTAGTCAGCGACTATGGCTACACCTTC; CDR3aa: CASSLVSDYGYTF
j_gene: TRBJ2-4; v_gene: TRBV19; abundance: -; d_gene: -; CDR3nt: TGTGCCAGTAGTATAAGGCTAGAGCAGTACTTC; CDR3aa: CASSIRLEQYF